A single T cell receptor (beta chain) is shown here with its context. Sequencing was performed with immunoSEQ multiplex PCR; in TCRdb, only in-frame clones are kept and a portion is missing. The sample lists approximately 92,000 clones, around 94% occurring once. The length of the CDR3 is 12 residues. Trimming took 7 bases from V and 3 from J, leaving 10 bases between them. Germline values: CDR1 MNHNS, CDR2 SASEGT. This sample is part of a study of T cell changes during pregnancy in multiple sclerosis. The V and J genes are TRBV6-1 and TRBJ2-7, with D perhaps matching TRBD2 (6 bases). Specimen: peripheral blood, collected in the first trimester of pregnancy. This clonotype was obtained from a female donor with multiple sclerosis, enrolled in a pregnancy study. As DNA, the CDR3 is TGTGCCAGCACTTGGGGGGACTACGAGCAGTACTTC. Protein sequence: CASTWGDYEQYF.